The TCR beta chain described here comes from a study of T cell responses to AZD1222 COVID-19 vaccine. Produced via immunoSEQ multiplex PCR; TCRdb's table is partial and in-frame only. The sample lists roughly 140,000 clones, 75% to 90% occurring once. The CDR3 runs to 14 residues. Germline trimming cut 6 bases from V and 13 bases from J; bases unmatched to any gene: 14. Germline V gene data show CDR1 as MDHEN and CDR2 as SYDVKM. Study-level points and caveats: Donors in the cohort were predominantly white British and more often female, and clonal diversity was possibly underestimated.

Details on this clone: Antigen: not known.

V gene TRBV28 combines with J gene TRBJ2-3; TRBD1 aligns across 9 bases. This sequence was found in an adult who had recovered from COVID-19. The input for sequencing was peripheral blood, taken after recovery from COVID-19. CDR3 DNA: TGTGCCAGCAGAACCGGGACAGGGATTTTAGGGGAGTATTTT. Translation gives CASRTGTGILGEYF.